Listed below are T cell receptor beta chains from one sample, sequenced in a study of PD-1 blockade in classical Hodgkin lymphoma. Sequencing was performed with immunoSEQ multiplex PCR; in TCRdb, only in-frame clones are kept and a portion is missing. The sample consists of some 150,000 clones, nearly 80% of them appearing once. Specimen: peripheral blood mononuclear cells (PBMCs), collected before the second cycle of nivolumab. These receptor sequences come from a human donor with classical Hodgkin lymphoma. Each CDR3 is given with its conserved first and last residue. The D gene is left open where the match is weak. Clone size is stated in some rows and not others, as once, few, many or a class when expanded.

size: NA
V: TRBV6-6
D: NA
J: TRBJ1-2
length: 15
CDR3: CASSYGNLLNYGYTF

size: many
V: TRBV6-5
D: NA
J: TRBJ1-6
length: 14
CDR3: CASSRGGRNSPLHF

size: NA
V: TRBV6-5
D: NA
J: TRBJ2-3
length: 14
CDR3: CASSYLYTTDTQYF

size: NA
V: TRBV4-2
D: TRBD1
J: TRBJ1-2
length: 19
CDR3: CASSQDFSGQEEVKYGYTF

size: NA
V: TRBV30
D: TRBD2
J: TRBJ2-4
length: 13
CDR3: CAWTTSGKNIQYF

size: NA
V: TRBV19
D: NA
J: TRBJ1-2
length: 17
CDR3: CASSIDGHRAPTYGYTF

size: NA
V: TRBV11-3
D: TRBD1
J: TRBJ2-2
length: 16
CDR3: CASSSRRQGATGELFF

size: NA
V: TRBV9
D: NA
J: TRBJ2-5
length: 15
CDR3: CASSVVDASWETQYF

size: once
V: TRBV5-6
D: TRBD1
J: TRBJ1-1
length: 16
CDR3: CASGGTWTGENTEAFF

size: once
V: TRBV20-1
D: NA
J: TRBJ1-2
length: 11
CDR3: CSARELYGYTF

size: NA
V: TRBV19
D: NA
J: TRBJ2-1
length: 15
CDR3: CASSIGVDFWGEQFF

size: many
V: TRBV18
D: TRBD2
J: TRBJ2-5
length: 15
CDR3: CASSPPSGGQETQYF

size: NA
V: TRBV7-2
D: TRBD1
J: TRBJ1-3
length: 15
CDR3: CASSLRDRPGNTIYF

size: NA
V: TRBV19
D: TRBD1
J: TRBJ1-4
length: 16
CDR3: CASSSLGTGWIEKLFF

size: NA
V: TRBV7-9
D: NA
J: TRBJ2-3
length: 16
CDR3: CASSLASSGSTDTQYF

size: NA
V: TRBV19
D: TRBD1
J: TRBJ2-2
length: 15
CDR3: CASSSRDRATGELFF

size: few
V: TRBV4-2
D: TRBD1
J: TRBJ1-5
length: 15
CDR3: CASSPQGDSNQPQHF

size: few
V: TRBV11-3
D: NA
J: TRBJ1-2
length: 15
CDR3: CASGPRGLSFYGYTF

size: NA
V: TRBV4-3
D: TRBD1
J: TRBJ1-4
length: 17
CDR3: CASSQKGVDRVREKLFF

size: NA
V: TRBV11-3
D: NA
J: TRBJ2-3
length: 15
CDR3: CASSLGVGSTDTQYF

size: NA
V: TRBV10-2
D: NA
J: TRBJ1-5
length: 16
CDR3: CASSDLRDVSNQPQHF

size: NA
V: TRBV7-9
D: TRBD1
J: TRBJ1-2
length: 14
CDR3: CASSGRDRALGYTF

size: few
V: TRBV28
D: TRBD1
J: TRBJ1-1
length: 13
CDR3: CASSSTGLTEAFF

size: NA
V: TRBV5-4
D: NA
J: TRBJ1-2
length: 12
CDR3: CASRRDDDSYTF

size: NA
V: TRBV6-5
D: NA
J: TRBJ1-3
length: 12
CDR3: CASRSGGNTIYF

size: NA
V: TRBV11-2
D: TRBD1
J: TRBJ1-2
length: 12
CDR3: CASSSTGYGYTF

size: NA
V: TRBV7-9
D: NA
J: TRBJ1-2
length: 16
CDR3: CASSLGVTYHNYGYTF

size: many
V: TRBV6-1
D: TRBD1
J: TRBJ2-1
length: 15
CDR3: CASSGQGGLYNEQFF

size: NA
V: TRBV2
D: NA
J: TRBJ2-7
length: 10
CDR3: CASSLYEQYF

size: NA
V: TRBV29-1
D: NA
J: TRBJ1-1
length: 15
CDR3: CSARRADALNTEAFF

size: NA
V: TRBV9
D: NA
J: TRBJ2-1
length: 13
CDR3: CASSVGGANEQFF

size: NA
V: TRBV2
D: NA
J: TRBJ1-5
length: 13
CDR3: CASSDAANQPQHF

size: NA
V: TRBV6-1
D: TRBD1
J: TRBJ1-4
length: 16
CDR3: CASSVTLTGGTEKLFF

size: NA
V: TRBV28
D: TRBD1
J: TRBJ1-4
length: 16
CDR3: CASSLWSGQGPEKLFF

size: NA
V: TRBV19
D: TRBD1
J: TRBJ2-2
length: 15
CDR3: CASRDRGPNTGELFF

size: NA
V: TRBV18
D: TRBD1
J: TRBJ2-1
length: 16
CDR3: CASSPMGTGSGHEQFF

size: NA
V: TRBV9
D: NA
J: TRBJ2-3
length: 13
CDR3: CASSRTEADTQYF

size: NA
V: TRBV28
D: TRBD1
J: TRBJ2-5
length: 14
CDR3: CASSGTGWSETQYF

size: NA
V: TRBV7-3
D: NA
J: TRBJ2-3
length: 15
CDR3: CASSRRGLSTDTQYF

size: NA
V: TRBV11-1
D: NA
J: TRBJ2-2
length: 17
CDR3: CASRVAVALGVAGELFF

size: NA
V: TRBV7-3
D: NA
J: TRBJ1-1
length: 13
CDR3: CASSFRMNTEAFF

size: NA
V: TRBV25-1
D: TRBD1
J: TRBJ1-1
length: 18
CDR3: CASSEYLIPTGGWTEAFF

size: few
V: TRBV6-5
D: NA
J: TRBJ2-3
length: 13
CDR3: CASRRGSTDTQYF

size: once
V: TRBV30
D: TRBD1
J: TRBJ2-1
length: 14
CDR3: CAWNPGGSYNEQFF

size: NA
V: TRBV7-2
D: TRBD2
J: TRBJ2-1
length: 17
CDR3: CASSPVGLAGSRNEQFF

size: NA
V: TRBV6-6
D: NA
J: TRBJ1-2
length: 16
CDR3: CASSYSSPRVSRGYTF

size: NA
V: TRBV6-5
D: TRBD2
J: TRBJ2-7
length: 15
CDR3: CASSPTGLAGREQYF

size: few
V: TRBV5-1
D: NA
J: TRBJ2-3
length: 14
CDR3: CASSLVAGEVTQYF

size: NA
V: TRBV5-1
D: NA
J: TRBJ2-2
length: 15
CDR3: CASSLALGETGELFF

size: few
V: TRBV6-5
D: NA
J: TRBJ2-7
length: 11
CDR3: CASTRDYEQYF

size: NA
V: TRBV18
D: NA
J: TRBJ1-1
length: 14
CDR3: CASSPYAGGTEAFF

size: NA
V: TRBV2
D: NA
J: TRBJ1-2
length: 13
CDR3: CASSGFGVAGYTF

size: NA
V: TRBV10-2
D: NA
J: TRBJ2-3
length: 13
CDR3: CASSRGRADTQYF

size: NA
V: TRBV5-1
D: NA
J: TRBJ2-7
length: 13
CDR3: CASSLEGFYEQYF